This is a list of T cell receptor beta chains from one sample in a study of OX40 agonist ivuxolimab in advanced cancers. The assay was immunoSEQ multiplex PCR, and TCRdb's table has in-frame clones only and misses some. The sample has roughly 55,000 clones, 70% to 80% seen once; the top ten hold 4.4%. The sequencing used CD4+ or CD8+ T cells sorted from blood, collected in a trial of the OX40 agonist ivuxolimab. These receptors originate from an adult with an advanced solid tumor such as melanoma, head and neck, liver or kidney cancer. Each CDR3 is given with its conserved first and last residue. D genes are given only for firm matches. Size values are once, few and many counts, or a class for expanded clones, and some rows have none.

TRBJ1-5,NA,TRBV10-3,few,CAISESTGPRPQHF,TGTGCCATCAGTGAGTCGACGGGACCGAGGCCCCAGCATTTT
TRBJ1-1,NA,TRBV2,NA,CASSEALKVWGMNTEAFF,TGTGCCAGCAGTGAAGCGCTGAAGGTTTGGGGGATGAACACTGAAGCTTTCTTT
TRBJ2-3,NA,TRBV9,once,CASSVAEGRGTDTQYF,TGTGCCAGCAGCGTAGCTGAAGGGCGGGGCACAGATACGCAGTATTTT
TRBJ2-5,NA,TRBV29-1,NA,CSVGWETQYF,TGCAGCGTTGGCTGGGAGACCCAGTACTTC
TRBJ2-1,NA,TRBV5-8,few,CASSFRTASSYNEQFF,TGTGCCAGCAGCTTTCGGACAGCGAGCTCCTACAATGAGCAGTTCTTC
TRBJ1-4,NA,TRBV5-1,NA,CASSRDPGGNEKLFF,TGCGCCAGCAGCAGGGACCCTGGGGGTAATGAAAAACTGTTTTTT
TRBJ2-1,NA,TRBV21-1,NA,CASSKILAGEGNEQFF,TGTGCCAGCAGCAAAATACTAGCGGGAGAGGGCAATGAGCAGTTCTTC
TRBJ1-5,TRBD1,TRBV7-2,few,CASSFQGAGFNQPQHF,TGTGCCAGCAGCTTCCAGGGGGCAGGATTCAATCAGCCCCAGCATTTT
TRBJ1-2,NA,TRBV7-6,NA,CASSPVSGAGGYTF,TGTGCCAGCAGCCCAGTTAGTGGGGCTGGTGGCTACACCTTC
TRBJ2-5,NA,TRBV5-1,NA,CASSLGVGVGAVIETQYF,TGCGCCAGCAGCTTGGGGGTTGGGGTTGGGGCCGTTATCGAGACCCAGTACTTC
TRBJ2-3,TRBD2,TRBV5-1,NA,CASSLTSGGLTDTQYF,TGCGCCAGCAGCTTGACTAGCGGGGGCCTCACAGATACGCAGTATTTT
TRBJ1-1,NA,TRBV5-1,NA,CASSVSGPLNTEAFF,TGCGCCAGCAGCGTATCCGGGCCCTTGAACACTGAAGCTTTCTTT
TRBJ1-1,NA,TRBV11-2,NA,CASSLGRLGTEAFF,TGTGCCAGCAGCTTAGGTCGCCTAGGGACTGAAGCTTTCTTT
TRBJ1-2,NA,TRBV27,NA,CASSPAGQRTNYGYTF,TGTGCCAGCAGTCCGGCCGGACAGCGTACCAACTATGGCTACACCTTC
TRBJ1-2,NA,TRBV7-8,few,CASSLVDQWHLWDGYTF,TGTGCCAGCAGCTTAGTTGACCAGTGGCACCTCTGGGATGGCTACACCTTC
TRBJ1-2,NA,TRBV5-1,many,CASAPSASTNYGYTF,TGCGCCAGCGCCCCGTCAGCCTCCACTAACTATGGCTACACCTTC
TRBJ1-5,NA,TRBV19,NA,CASSIPGRVDQPQHF,TGTGCCAGTAGTATCCCAGGGCGGGTGGATCAGCCCCAGCATTTT
TRBJ1-4,NA,TRBV6-5,few,CASSYSNRGAYEKLFF,TGTGCCAGCAGTTACTCGAATAGGGGGGCCTATGAAAAACTGTTTTTT
TRBJ2-1,NA,TRBV7-2,NA,CASSLNRGTANEQFF,TGTGCCAGCAGCTTAAACCGCGGAACTGCCAATGAGCAGTTCTTC
TRBJ2-5,NA,TRBV4-1,NA,CASSQDSGSRETQYF,TGCGCCAGCAGCCAAGATTCGGGCAGTAGGGAGACCCAGTACTTC
TRBJ1-1,NA,TRBV4-2,NA,CASSQDTENTEAFF,TGTGCCAGCAGCCAAGACACGGAGAACACTGAAGCTTTCTTT
TRBJ1-2,NA,TRBV7-2,NA,CASSLGAASNYGYTF,TGTGCCAGCAGCTTAGGCGCAGCTTCCAACTATGGCTACACCTTC
TRBJ1-3,NA,TRBV19,NA,CASSIGGSGNTIYF,TGTGCCAGTAGTATTGGAGGCTCTGGAAACACCATATATTTT
TRBJ2-3,TRBD2,TRBV5-1,NA,CASSQGLAGGRQYF,TGCGCCAGCAGCCAGGGACTAGCGGGGGGTAGGCAGTATTTT
TRBJ1-1,TRBD1,TRBV5-1,NA,CASSSWTGTLNTEAFF,TGCGCCAGCAGCTCCTGGACAGGAACTTTGAACACTGAAGCTTTCTTT
TRBJ2-7,TRBD1,TRBV28,NA,CASSRTGKGYEQYF,TGTGCCAGCAGCAGGACAGGGAAAGGCTACGAGCAGTACTTC
TRBJ2-1,NA,TRBV19,NA,CASTRGTGRSNEQFF,TGTGCCAGTACCAGAGGCACGGGGAGGAGCAATGAGCAGTTCTTC
TRBJ2-1,TRBD2,TRBV10-2,NA,CASKSAGGNNEQFF,TGCGCCAGCAAGTCAGCGGGGGGGAACAATGAGCAGTTCTTC
TRBJ2-5,TRBD2,TRBV28,NA,CASPIGKELAGEETQYF,TGTGCCAGCCCAATAGGAAAGGAACTAGCGGGTGAGGAGACCCAGTACTTC
TRBJ2-5,TRBD2,TRBV27,NA,CASSSGTSGRKETQYF,TGTGCCAGCAGTTCCGGGACTAGCGGGAGGAAAGAGACCCAGTACTTC
TRBJ2-2,NA,TRBV6-5,NA,CASSYSTQYTGELFF,TGTGCCAGCAGTTACTCTACACAGTACACCGGGGAGCTGTTTTTT
TRBJ2-3,NA,TRBV2,NA,CASTERTYSTQYF,TGTGCCAGCACCGAACGGACCTATAGTACGCAGTATTTT
TRBJ1-5,NA,TRBV5-5,NA,CASSLTGGNQPQHF,TGTGCCAGCAGTTTGACAGGCGGCAATCAGCCCCAGCATTTT
TRBJ2-3,TRBD2,TRBV7-9,NA,CASSAPSGPSTDTQYF,TGTGCCAGCAGCGCCCCTAGCGGGCCTAGCACAGATACGCAGTATTTT
TRBJ1-1,NA,TRBV5-6,NA,CASSLHLEQMNTEAFF,TGTGCCAGCAGCTTGCATCTAGAGCAGATGAACACTGAAGCTTTCTTT
TRBJ1-2,NA,TRBV10-1,NA,CASSSAGSRKTYGYTF,TGCGCCAGCAGTAGTGCTGGATCGCGAAAGACCTATGGCTACACCTTC
TRBJ2-5,TRBD1,TRBV11-2,NA,CASSFRTGTETQYF,TGTGCCAGCAGCTTCAGGACAGGGACGGAGACCCAGTACTTC
TRBJ1-6,NA,TRBV6-1,NA,CASSEAWVGVSSPLHF,TGTGCCAGCAGTGAAGCGTGGGTTGGGGTTAGTTCACCCCTCCACTTT
TRBJ1-2,NA,TRBV7-9,few,CASSPGTHAGGGYTF,TGTGCCAGCAGCCCAGGGACCCACGCTGGTGGTGGCTACACCTTC
TRBJ2-7,NA,TRBV5-4,NA,CASSVPGLDVYEQYF,TGTGCCAGCAGCGTTCCAGGGCTAGATGTCTACGAGCAGTACTTC
TRBJ1-1,NA,TRBV5-1,NA,CASSGGTGTNTEAFF,TGCGCCAGCAGCGGGGGGACCGGGACTAACACTGAAGCTTTCTTT
TRBJ1-1,NA,TRBV7-9,NA,CASSLRETNTEAFF,TGTGCCAGCAGCCTACGAGAGACCAACACTGAAGCTTTCTTT
TRBJ2-3,NA,TRBV6-1,NA,CASSERRGGITDTQYF,TGTGCCAGCAGTGAACGCCGTGGGGGTATAACGGATACGCAGTATTTT
TRBJ1-2,NA,TRBV5-6,NA,CASSGGQRFYGYTF,TGTGCCAGCAGTGGAGGACAGAGATTCTATGGCTACACCTTC
TRBJ1-3,TRBD1,TRBV9,NA,CASSGKQGAGNTIYF,TGTGCCAGCAGCGGCAAACAGGGGGCTGGAAACACCATATATTTT
TRBJ2-3,TRBD2,TRBV13,NA,CASSQLAGPLSTDTQYF,TGTGCCAGCAGCCAACTAGCGGGGCCTCTCAGCACAGATACGCAGTATTTT
TRBJ2-2,NA,TRBV6-6,once,CASSYHRDTGELFF,TGTGCCAGCAGTTACCACAGGGACACCGGGGAGCTGTTTTTT